The rows below give T cell receptor beta chains drawn from one sample of a study of early T cells in non-severe SARS-CoV-2 infection. TCRdb analysed the 5' RACE reads with MiXCR anew, one entry per CDR3 protein. This table has 70,000 to 85,000 distinct CDR3 sequences, roughly 13% appearing once. The specimen was whole blood. The receptor source for this set is an adult who was a healthcare worker with PCR-confirmed SARS-CoV-2 infection or an uninfected control (not recorded which). CDR3s include the opening cysteine and the closing phenylalanine or tryptophan.

V: TRBV4-1
J: TRBJ2-2
CDR3: CASSQGFVQAGELFF

V: TRBV20-1
J: TRBJ1-5
CDR3: CSAPGQGNQPQHF

V: TRBV10-2
J: TRBJ2-1
CDR3: CASSAGTGSYNEQFF

V: TRBV7-9
J: TRBJ2-3
CDR3: CASSFRGSTDTQYF

V: TRBV18
J: TRBJ2-7
CDR3: CASSPYSQSSYEQYF

V: TRBV10-3
J: TRBJ2-7
CDR3: CAIIGLSGGAAEQYF

V: TRBV27
J: TRBJ1-4
CDR3: CASSFSSRTNEKLFF

V: TRBV30
J: TRBJ2-6
CDR3: CAWSGQHSGANVLTF

V: TRBV6-1
J: TRBJ2-1
CDR3: CASAWRHSSYNEQFF

V: TRBV11-2
J: TRBJ1-2
CDR3: CASSLKANYGYTF

V: TRBV27
J: TRBJ2-7
CDR3: CASSLLGDTYEQYF

V: TRBV9
J: TRBJ1-2
CDR3: CASSVEQNYGYTF

V: TRBV20-1
J: TRBJ2-7
CDR3: CSARLQGPGTFAYEQYF

V: TRBV28
J: TRBJ2-3
CDR3: CASSFRGGDTQYF

V: TRBV6-5
J: TRBJ2-1
CDR3: CASSYSASGTFYNEQFF

V: TRBV20-1
J: TRBJ2-1
CDR3: CSARGSSGSSYNEQFF